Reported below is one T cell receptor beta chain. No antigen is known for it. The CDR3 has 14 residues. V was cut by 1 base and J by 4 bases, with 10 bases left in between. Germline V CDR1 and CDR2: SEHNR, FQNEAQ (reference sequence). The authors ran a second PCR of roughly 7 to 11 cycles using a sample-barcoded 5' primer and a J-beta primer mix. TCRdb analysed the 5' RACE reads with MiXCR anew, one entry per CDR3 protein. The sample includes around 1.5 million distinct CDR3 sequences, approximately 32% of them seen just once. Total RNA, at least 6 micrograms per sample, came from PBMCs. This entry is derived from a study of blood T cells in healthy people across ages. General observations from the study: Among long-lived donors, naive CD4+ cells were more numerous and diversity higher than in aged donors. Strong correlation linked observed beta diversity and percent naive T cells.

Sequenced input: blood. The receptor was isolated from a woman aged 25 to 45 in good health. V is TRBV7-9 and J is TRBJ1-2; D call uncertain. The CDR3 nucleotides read TGTGCCAGCAGCTTAGGCGGGATCCCCTATGGCTACACCTTC. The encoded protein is CASSLGGIPYGYTF. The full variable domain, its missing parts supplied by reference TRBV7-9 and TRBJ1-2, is DTGVSQNPRHKITKRGQNVTFRCDPISEHNRLYWYRQTLGQGPEFLTYFQNEAQLEKSRLLSDRFSAERPKGSFSTLEIQRTEQGDSAMYLCASSLGGIPYGYTFGSGTRLTVV.